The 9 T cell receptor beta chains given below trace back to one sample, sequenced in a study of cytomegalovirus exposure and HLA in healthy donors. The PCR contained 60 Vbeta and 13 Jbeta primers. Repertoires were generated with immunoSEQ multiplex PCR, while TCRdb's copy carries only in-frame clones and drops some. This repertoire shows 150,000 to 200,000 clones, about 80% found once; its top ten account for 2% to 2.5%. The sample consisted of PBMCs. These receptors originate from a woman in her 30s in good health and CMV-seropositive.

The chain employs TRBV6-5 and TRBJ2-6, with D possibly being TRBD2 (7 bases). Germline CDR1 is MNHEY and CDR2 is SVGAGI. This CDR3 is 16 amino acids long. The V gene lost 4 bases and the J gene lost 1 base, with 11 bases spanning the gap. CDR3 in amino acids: CASSSGGRSGANVLTF. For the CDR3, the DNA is TGTGCCAGCAGTTCCGGGGGGCGATCTGGGGCCAACGTCCTGACTTTC.

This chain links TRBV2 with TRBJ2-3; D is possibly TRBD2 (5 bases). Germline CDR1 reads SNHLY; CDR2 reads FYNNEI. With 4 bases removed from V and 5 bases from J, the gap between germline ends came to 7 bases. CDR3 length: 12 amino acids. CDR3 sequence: CASSVEGDTQYF. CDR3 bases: TGTGCCAGCAGTGTCGAGGGAGATACGCAGTATTTT. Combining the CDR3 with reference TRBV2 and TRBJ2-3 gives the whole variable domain EPEVTQTPSHQVTQMGQEVILRCVPISNHLYFYWYRQILGQKVEFLVSFYNNEISEKSEIFDDQFSVERPDGSNFTLKIRSTKLEDSAMYFCASSVEGDTQYFGPGTRLTVL.

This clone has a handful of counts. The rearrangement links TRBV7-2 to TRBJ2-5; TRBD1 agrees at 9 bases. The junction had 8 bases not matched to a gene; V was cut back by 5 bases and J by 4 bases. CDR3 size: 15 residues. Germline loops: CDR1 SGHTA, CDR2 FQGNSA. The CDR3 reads CASSKQGASGETQYF. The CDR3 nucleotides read TGTGCCAGCAGCAAACAGGGGGCGTCCGGAGAGACCCAGTACTTC.

Here the CDR3 reads CASSRLAGKNTGELFF. The DNA of the CDR3 is TGTGCCAGCAGTCGACTAGCGGGGAAGAACACCGGGGAGCTGTTTTTT. The chain employs TRBV5-6 and TRBJ2-2, with 11 bases fitting TRBD2. V shed 5 bases, J shed 1 base, and the junction held 4 bases outside the gene matches. There are 16 residues in the CDR3. Per germline, CDR1 SGHDT and CDR2 YYEEEE.

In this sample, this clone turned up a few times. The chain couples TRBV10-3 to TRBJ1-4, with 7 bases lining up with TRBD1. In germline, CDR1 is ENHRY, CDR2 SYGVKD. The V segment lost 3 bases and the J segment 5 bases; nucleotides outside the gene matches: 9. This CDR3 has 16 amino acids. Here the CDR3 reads CAISEPTTGLNEKLFF. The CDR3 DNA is TGTGCCATCAGTGAACCAACGACAGGGCTAAATGAAAAACTGTTTTTT.

Here the CDR3 reads CASSPNPGLYNEQFF. CDR3 in DNA: TGCGCCAGCAGCCCTAATCCGGGACTTTACAATGAGCAGTTCTTC. This sequence joins TRBV5-1 and TRBJ2-1; a weak D match, TRBD2 (6 bases). CDR3 length: 15 amino acids. Per germline, CDR1 SGHRS and CDR2 YFSETQ. V was clipped by 4 bases and J by 4 bases, with 15 bases between them.

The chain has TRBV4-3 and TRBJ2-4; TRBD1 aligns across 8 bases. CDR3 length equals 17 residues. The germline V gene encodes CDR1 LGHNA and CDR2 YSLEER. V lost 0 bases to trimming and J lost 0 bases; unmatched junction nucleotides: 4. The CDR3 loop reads CASSQDLDREAKNIQYF. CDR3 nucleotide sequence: TGCGCCAGCAGCCAAGATCTGGACAGGGAAGCCAAAAACATTCAGTACTTC.

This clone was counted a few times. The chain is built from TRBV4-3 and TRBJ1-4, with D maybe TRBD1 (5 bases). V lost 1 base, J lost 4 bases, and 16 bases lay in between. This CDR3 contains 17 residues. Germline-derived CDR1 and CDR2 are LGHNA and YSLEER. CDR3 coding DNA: TGCGCCAGCAGCCAAGCGTATCCGACAGTAATTAATGAAAAACTGTTTTTT. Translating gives CASSQAYPTVINEKLFF.

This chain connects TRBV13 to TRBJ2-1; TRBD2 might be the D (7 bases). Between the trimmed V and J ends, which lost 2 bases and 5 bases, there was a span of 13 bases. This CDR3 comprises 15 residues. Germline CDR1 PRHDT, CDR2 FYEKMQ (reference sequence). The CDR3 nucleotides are TGTGCCAGCAGCTTACGGCGGGGGCCCCACAATGAGCAGTTCTTC. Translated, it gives CASSLRRGPHNEQFF.